This T cell receptor beta chain appears in the sequencing data of a study of immune evolution from preneoplasia to lung adenocarcinoma. TCRdb's copy holds only in-frame clones and misses some; the assay was immunoSEQ multiplex PCR. Altogether around 7,000 clones are present, 60% to 85% being singletons, with the ten largest covering roughly a sixth. Study results and limitations: Top clone frequencies peaked in normal lung, apparently declining through invasive adenocarcinoma. Later-stage lesions seemingly showed higher T cell density and diversity than normal lung.

CDR1 and CDR2 (germline): SGDLS, YYNGEE. The CDR3 is made up of 16 amino acids. V lost 0 bases to trimming and J lost 5 bases; unmatched junction nucleotides: 9. Of note for this clone: Its antigen is still unknown.

Resections took place in Japan or China from the mid-2010s to the late 2010s. The genes are TRBV9 and TRBJ2-3, with 7 positions matching TRBD2. The sequenced sample consisted of FFPE adjacent normal lung tissue. The clonotype was recovered from an older person with lung adenocarcinoma. Here the CDR3 DNA reads TGTGCCAGCAGCGTAGGCGGCGGGGGTCTGAGAGATACGCAGTATTTT. Translated: CASSVGGGGLRDTQYF. The full variable domain, rest sourced from reference TRBV9 and TRBJ2-3, is DSGVTQTPKHLITATGQRVTLRCSPRSGDLSVYWYQQSLDQGLQFLIQYYNGEERAKGNILERFSAQQFPDLHSELNLSSLELGDSALYFCASSVGGGGLRDTQYFGPGTRLTVL.